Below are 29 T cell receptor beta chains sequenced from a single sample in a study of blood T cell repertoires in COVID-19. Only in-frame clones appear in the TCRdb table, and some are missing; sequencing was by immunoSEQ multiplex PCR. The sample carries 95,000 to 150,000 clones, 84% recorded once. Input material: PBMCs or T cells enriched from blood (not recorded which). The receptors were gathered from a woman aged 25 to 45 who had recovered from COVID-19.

CDR3 amino acids: CASSQGLAGANEQFF. The CDR3 nucleotides are TGCGCCAGCAGCCAGGGACTAGCGGGAGCCAATGAGCAGTTCTTC. V usage is TRBV4-3 and J usage is TRBJ2-1, with TRBD2 identical over 14 bases. Trimming removed 3 bases from V and 6 bases from J; junction bases left unmatched: 1. The germline gives CDR1 LGHNA, CDR2 YSLEER. CDR3 length: 15 residues.

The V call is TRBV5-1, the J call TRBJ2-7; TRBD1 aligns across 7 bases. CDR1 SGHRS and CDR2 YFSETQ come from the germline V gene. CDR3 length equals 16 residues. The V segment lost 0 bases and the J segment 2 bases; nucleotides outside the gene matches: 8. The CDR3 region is CASSLGPTGLTYEQYF. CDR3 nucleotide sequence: TGCGCCAGCAGCTTGGGTCCGACAGGGTTAACCTACGAGCAGTACTTC.

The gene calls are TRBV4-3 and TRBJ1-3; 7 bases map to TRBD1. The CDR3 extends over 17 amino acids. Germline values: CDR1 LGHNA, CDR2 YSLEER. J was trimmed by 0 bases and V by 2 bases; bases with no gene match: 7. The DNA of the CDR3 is TGCGCCAGCAGCCAACCAACAGGGGCCAGCTCTGGAAACACCATATATTTT. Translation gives CASSQPTGASSGNTIYF.

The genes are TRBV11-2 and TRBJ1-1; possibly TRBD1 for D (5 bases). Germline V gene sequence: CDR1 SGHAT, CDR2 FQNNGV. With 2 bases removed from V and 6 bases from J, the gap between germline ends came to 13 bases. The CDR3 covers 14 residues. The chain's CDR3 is CASSLSLQESEAFF. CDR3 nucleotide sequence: TGTGCCAGCAGCTTATCTCTACAGGAATCTGAAGCTTTCTTT.

DNA of the CDR3: TGTGCCAGTACCGTGGGCCCAGCCAAAAACATTCAGTACTTC. Amino acids: CASTVGPAKNIQYF. This chain links TRBV19 with TRBJ2-4; no clear D. The CDR3 contains 14 residues. Deletions cut 7 bases from V and 0 bases from J, with 10 bases between. Germline CDR1 LNHDA, CDR2 SQIVND (reference sequence).

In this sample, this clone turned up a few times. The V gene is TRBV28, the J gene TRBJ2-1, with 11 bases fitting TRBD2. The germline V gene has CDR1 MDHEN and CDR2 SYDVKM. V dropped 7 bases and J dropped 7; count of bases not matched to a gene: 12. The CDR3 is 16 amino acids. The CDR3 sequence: CASTVLSSGRRNEQFF. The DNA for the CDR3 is TGTGCCAGCACCGTCTTATCTAGCGGGAGGAGGAATGAGCAGTTCTTC.

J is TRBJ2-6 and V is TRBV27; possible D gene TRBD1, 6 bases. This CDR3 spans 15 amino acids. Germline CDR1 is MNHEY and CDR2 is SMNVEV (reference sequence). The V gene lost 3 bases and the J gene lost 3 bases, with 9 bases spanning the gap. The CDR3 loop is CASSLHRVGANVLTF. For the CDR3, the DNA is TGTGCCAGCAGTTTGCACAGGGTTGGGGCCAACGTCCTGACTTTC.

CDR3 sequence (DNA): TGTGCCATCCCTCAGACAGGGTTCTACGAGCAGTACTTC. It encodes CAIPQTGFYEQYF. The V and J genes are TRBV15 and TRBJ2-7; 7 positions agree with TRBD1. The germline V gene encodes CDR1 LNHNV and CDR2 YYDKDF (reference sequence). Trimming at V came to 10 bases and at J to 3 bases, leaving 9 bases not matched to a gene. The CDR3 contains 13 residues.

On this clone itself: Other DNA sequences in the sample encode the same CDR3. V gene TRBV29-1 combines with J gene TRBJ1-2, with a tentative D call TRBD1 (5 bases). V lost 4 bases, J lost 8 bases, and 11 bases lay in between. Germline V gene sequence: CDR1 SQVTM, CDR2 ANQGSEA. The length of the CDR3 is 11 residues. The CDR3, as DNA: TGCAGCGTTGGTGGGGGGGAGGGCTACACCTTC. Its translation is CSVGGGEGYTF. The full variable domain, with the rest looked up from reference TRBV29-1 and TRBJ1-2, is SAVISQKPSRDICQRGTSLTIQCQVDSQVTMMFWYRQQPGQSLTLIATANQGSEATYESGFVIDKFPISRPNLTFSTLTVSNMSPEDSSIYLCSVGGGEGYTFGSGTRLTVV.

The CDR3 DNA reads TGTGCCAGCAGTGAACCCGCTATCGGCACTGAAGCTTTCTTT. Encoded protein: CASSEPAIGTEAFF. The rearrangement links TRBV25-1 to TRBJ1-1, with unresolved D. V lost 2 bases to trimming and J lost 4 bases, with 11 bases between them. CDR1 and CDR2 (germline): MGHDK, SYGVNS. The CDR3 spans 14 residues.

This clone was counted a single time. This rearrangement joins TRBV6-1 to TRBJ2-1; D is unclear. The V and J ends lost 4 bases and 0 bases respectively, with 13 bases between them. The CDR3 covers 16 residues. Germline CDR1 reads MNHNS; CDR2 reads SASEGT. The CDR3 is CASSGLTPSSYNEQFF. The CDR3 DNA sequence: TGTGCCAGCAGTGGGTTGACTCCTAGCTCCTACAATGAGCAGTTCTTC.

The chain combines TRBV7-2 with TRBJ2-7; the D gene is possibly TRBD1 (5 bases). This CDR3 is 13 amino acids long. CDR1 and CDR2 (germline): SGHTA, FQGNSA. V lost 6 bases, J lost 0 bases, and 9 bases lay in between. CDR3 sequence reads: CASSDSSSYEQYF. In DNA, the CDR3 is TGTGCCAGCAGTGACAGCAGCTCCTACGAGCAGTACTTC.

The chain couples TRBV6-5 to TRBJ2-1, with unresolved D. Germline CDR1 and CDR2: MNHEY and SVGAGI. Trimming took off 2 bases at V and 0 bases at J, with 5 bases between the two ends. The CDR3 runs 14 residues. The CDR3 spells CASSYGSSYNEQFF. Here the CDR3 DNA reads TGTGCCAGCAGTTACGGCAGCTCCTACAATGAGCAGTTCTTC.

The CDR3 DNA reads TGTGCCAGCAGCTTAGGCCCTGGGGAGCCCTACACAGATACGCAGTATTTT. It translates to CASSLGPGEPYTDTQYF. The rearrangement links TRBV13 to TRBJ2-3, with a possible D match to TRBD2 (5 bases). CDR1 and CDR2 from the germline V gene are PRHDT and FYEKMQ (reference sequence). Deletions cut 0 bases from V and 2 bases from J, with 15 bases between. There are 17 residues in the CDR3.

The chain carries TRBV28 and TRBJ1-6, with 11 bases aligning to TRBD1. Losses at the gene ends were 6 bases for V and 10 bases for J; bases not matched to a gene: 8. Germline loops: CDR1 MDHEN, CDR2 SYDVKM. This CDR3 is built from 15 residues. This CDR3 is CASRRSGTGGSPLHF. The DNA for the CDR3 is TGTGCCAGCAGGCGTTCTGGGACAGGGGGGTCACCCCTCCACTTT.

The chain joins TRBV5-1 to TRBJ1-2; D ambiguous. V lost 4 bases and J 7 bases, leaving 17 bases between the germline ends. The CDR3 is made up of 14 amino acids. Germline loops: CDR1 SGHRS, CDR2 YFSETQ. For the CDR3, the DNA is TGCGCCAGCAGCGTAGGTGGATTCGGGGTTGGCTACACCTTC. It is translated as CASSVGGFGVGYTF.

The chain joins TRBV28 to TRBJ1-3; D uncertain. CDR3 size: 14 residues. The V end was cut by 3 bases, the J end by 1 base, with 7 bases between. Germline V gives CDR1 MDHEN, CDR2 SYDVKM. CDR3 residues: CASSFGGSGNTIYF. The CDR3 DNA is TGTGCCAGCAGTTTTGGAGGATCTGGAAACACCATATATTTT.

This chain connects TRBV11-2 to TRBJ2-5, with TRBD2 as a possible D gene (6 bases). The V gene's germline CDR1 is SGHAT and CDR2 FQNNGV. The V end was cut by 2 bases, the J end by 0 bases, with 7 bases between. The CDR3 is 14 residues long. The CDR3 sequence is CASSLRRDQETQYF. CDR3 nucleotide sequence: TGTGCCAGCAGCTTAAGGAGGGACCAAGAGACCCAGTACTTC.

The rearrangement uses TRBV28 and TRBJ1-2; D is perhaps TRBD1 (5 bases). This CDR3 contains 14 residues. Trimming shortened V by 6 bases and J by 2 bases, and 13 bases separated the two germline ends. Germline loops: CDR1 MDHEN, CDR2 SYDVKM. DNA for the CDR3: TGTGCCAGCAGCAGACGGGGGGGGAACTATGGCTACACCTTC. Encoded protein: CASSRRGGNYGYTF.

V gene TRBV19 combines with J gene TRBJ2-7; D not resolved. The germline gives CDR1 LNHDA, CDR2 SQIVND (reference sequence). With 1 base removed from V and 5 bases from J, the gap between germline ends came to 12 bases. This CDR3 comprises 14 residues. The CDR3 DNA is TGTGCCAGTAGTATAGTTCCGGGTACCCACGAGCAGTACTTC. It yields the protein CASSIVPGTHEQYF.

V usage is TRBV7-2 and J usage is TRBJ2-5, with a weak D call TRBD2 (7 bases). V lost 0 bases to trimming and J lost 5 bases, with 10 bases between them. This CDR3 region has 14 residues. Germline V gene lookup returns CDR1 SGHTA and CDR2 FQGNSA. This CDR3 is CASSLAGGPETQYF. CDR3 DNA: TGTGCCAGCAGCTTAGCCGGGGGGCCTGAGACCCAGTACTTC.

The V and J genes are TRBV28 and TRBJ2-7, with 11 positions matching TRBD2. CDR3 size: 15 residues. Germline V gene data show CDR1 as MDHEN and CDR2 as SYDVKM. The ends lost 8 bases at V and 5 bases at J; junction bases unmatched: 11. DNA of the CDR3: TGTGCCAGCTGGCCTGGGGAACTAGCGGGAGACGAGCAGTACTTC. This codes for CASWPGELAGDEQYF.

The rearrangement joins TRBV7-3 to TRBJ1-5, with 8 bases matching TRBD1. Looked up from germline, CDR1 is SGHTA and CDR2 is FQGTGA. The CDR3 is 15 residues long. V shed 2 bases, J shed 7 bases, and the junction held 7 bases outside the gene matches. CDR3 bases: TGTGCCAGCAGCTTAGAGCAGGGGGCTCAACAGCCCCAGCATTTT. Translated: CASSLEQGAQQPQHF.

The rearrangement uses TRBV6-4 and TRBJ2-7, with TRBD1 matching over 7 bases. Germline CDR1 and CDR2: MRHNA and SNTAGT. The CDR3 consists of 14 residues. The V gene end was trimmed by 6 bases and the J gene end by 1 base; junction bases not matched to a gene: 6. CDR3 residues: CASRLTGPSYEQYF. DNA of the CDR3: TGTGCCAGCAGGCTGACAGGGCCTTCCTACGAGCAGTACTTC.

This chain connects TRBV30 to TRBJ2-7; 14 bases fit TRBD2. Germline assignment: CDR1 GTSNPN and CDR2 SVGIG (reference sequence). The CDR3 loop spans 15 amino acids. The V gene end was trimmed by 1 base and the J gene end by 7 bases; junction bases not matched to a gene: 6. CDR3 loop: CAWSGGLAGAGEQYF. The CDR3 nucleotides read TGTGCCTGGAGTGGGGGACTAGCGGGAGCGGGGGAGCAGTACTTC.

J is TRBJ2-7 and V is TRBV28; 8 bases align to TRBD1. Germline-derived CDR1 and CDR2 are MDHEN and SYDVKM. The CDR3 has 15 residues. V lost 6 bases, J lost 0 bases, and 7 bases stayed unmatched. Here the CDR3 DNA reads TGTGCCAGCAGACACGGCGGGACAGGCTCCTACGAGCAGTACTTC. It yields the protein CASRHGGTGSYEQYF.

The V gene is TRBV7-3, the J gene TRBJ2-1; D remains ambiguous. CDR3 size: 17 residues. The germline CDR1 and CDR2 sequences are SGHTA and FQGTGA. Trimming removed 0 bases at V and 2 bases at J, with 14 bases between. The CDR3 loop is CASSLTSRLGPYNEQFF. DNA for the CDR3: TGTGCCAGCAGCTTAACATCTCGGCTAGGCCCCTACAATGAGCAGTTCTTC.

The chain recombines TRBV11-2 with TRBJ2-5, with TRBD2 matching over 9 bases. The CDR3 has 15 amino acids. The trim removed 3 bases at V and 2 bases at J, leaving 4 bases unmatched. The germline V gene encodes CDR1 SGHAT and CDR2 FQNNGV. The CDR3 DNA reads TGTGCCAGCAGCTTCGCGGGAGGGATTCAAGAGACCCAGTACTTC. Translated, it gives CASSFAGGIQETQYF.

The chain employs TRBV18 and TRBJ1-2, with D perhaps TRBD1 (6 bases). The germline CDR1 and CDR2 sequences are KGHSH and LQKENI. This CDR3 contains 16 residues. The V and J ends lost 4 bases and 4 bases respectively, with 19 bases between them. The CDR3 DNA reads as TGTGCCAGCTCACGCCTCAGACAGGAGAAGATCTATGGCTACACCTTC. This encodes CASSRLRQEKIYGYTF.